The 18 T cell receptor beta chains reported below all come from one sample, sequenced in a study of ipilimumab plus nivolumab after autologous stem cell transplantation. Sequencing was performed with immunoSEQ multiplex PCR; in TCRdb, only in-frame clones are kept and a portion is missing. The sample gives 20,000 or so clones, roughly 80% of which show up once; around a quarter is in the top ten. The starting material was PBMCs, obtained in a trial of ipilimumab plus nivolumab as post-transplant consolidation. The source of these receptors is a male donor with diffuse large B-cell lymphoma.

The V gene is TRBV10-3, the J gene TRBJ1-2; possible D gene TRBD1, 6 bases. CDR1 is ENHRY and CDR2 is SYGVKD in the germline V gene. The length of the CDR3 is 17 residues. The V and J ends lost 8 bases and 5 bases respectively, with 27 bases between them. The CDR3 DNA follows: TGTGCCATCCCCTTTAAACCGACAGGAGCTTCCCATTATGGCTACACCTTC. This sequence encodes CAIPFKPTGASHYGYTF.

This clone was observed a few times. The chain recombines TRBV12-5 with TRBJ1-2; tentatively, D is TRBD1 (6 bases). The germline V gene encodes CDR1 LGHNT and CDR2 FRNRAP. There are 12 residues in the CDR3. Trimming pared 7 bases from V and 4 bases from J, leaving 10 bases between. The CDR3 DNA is TGTGCTAGTGCCAAGGACAGCTATGGCTACACCTTC. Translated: CASAKDSYGYTF.

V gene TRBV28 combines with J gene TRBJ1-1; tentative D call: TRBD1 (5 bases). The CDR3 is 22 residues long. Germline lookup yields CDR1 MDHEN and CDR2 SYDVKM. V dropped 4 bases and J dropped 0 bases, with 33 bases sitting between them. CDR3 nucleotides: TGTGCCAGCAGTTCAACAACCTCGGCTCCGGGACTGGGGCGTAACATGAACACTGAAGCTTTCTTT. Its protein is CASSSTTSAPGLGRNMNTEAFF.

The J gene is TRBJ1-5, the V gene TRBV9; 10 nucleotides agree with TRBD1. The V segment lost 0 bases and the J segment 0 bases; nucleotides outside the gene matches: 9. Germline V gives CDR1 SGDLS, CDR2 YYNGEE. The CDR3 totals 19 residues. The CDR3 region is CASSVAPGQGDYSNQPQHF. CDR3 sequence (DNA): TGTGCCAGCAGCGTAGCTCCCGGACAGGGGGATTATAGCAATCAGCCCCAGCATTTT.

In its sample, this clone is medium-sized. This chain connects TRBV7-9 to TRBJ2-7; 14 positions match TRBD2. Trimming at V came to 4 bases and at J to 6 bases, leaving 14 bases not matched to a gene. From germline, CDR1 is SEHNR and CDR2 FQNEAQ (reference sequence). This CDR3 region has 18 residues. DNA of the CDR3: TGTGCCAGCAGCTCAAATTTCGGACTAGCGGGGGGAACCGTCGAGCAGTACTTC. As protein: CASSSNFGLAGGTVEQYF.

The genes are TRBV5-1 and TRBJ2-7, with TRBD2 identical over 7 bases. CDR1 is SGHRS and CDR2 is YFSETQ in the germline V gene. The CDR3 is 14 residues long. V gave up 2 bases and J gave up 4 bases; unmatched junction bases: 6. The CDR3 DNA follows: TGCGCCAGCAGCTTTCTGGCTAGCGGTTACGAGCAGTACTTC. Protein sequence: CASSFLASGYEQYF. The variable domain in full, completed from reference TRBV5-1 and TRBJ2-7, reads KAGVTQTPRYLIKTRGQQVTLSCSPISGHRSVSWYQQTPGQGLQFLFEYFSETQRNKGNFPGRFSGRQFSNSRSEMNVSTLELGDSALYLCASSFLASGYEQYFGPGTRLTVT.

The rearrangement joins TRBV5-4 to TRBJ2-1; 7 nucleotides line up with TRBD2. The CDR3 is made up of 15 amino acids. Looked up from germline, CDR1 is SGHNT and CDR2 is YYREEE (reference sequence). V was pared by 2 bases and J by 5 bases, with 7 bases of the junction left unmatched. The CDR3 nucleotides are TGTGCCAGCAGCTTCATAGCGGGCCCAAACAATGAGCAGTTCTTC. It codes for CASSFIAGPNNEQFF.

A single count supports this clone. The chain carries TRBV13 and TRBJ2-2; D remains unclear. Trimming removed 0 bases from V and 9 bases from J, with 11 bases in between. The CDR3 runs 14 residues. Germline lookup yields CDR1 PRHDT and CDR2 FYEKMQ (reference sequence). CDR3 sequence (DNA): TGTGCCAGCAGCTTAGGCCCAAGTCTTAGGGAGCTGTTTTTT. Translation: CASSLGPSLRELFF.

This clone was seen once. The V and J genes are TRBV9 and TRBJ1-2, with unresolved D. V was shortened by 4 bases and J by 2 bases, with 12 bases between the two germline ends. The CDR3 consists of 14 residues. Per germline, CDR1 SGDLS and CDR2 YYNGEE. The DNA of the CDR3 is TGTGCCAGCAGCCCAGGTCTGGAGAACTATGGCTACACCTTC. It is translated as CASSPGLENYGYTF.

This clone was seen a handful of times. CDR3 sequence reads: CASSLAGIYNEQFF. The CDR3 nucleotides are TGTGCCAGCAGCTTAGCGGGGATTTACAATGAGCAGTTCTTC. This chain uses TRBV11-3 with TRBJ2-1; D may be TRBD2 (5 bases). The CDR3 spans 14 residues. The V gene's germline CDR1 is SGHNT and CDR2 YENEEA. V lost 1 base, J lost 4 bases, and 8 bases lay in between.

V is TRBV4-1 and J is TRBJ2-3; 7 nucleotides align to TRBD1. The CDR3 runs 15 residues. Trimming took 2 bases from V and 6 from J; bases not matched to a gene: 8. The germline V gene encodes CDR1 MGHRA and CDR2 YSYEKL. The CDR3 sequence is CASSQLQGVSDTQYF. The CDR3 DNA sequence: TGCGCCAGCAGCCAACTTCAGGGGGTTAGCGATACGCAGTATTTT.

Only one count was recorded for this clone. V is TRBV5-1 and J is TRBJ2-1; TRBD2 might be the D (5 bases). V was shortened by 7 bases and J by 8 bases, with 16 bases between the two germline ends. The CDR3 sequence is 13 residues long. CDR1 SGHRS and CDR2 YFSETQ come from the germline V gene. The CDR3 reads CASSGGSGDEQFF. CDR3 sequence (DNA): TGCGCCAGCTCAGGAGGATCAGGCGATGAGCAGTTCTTC.

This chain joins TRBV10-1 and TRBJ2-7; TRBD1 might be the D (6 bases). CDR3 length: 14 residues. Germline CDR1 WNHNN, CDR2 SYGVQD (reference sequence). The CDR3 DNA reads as TGCGCGACCAGCCGGGACACGAGCTCCTACGAGCAGTACTTC. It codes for CATSRDTSSYEQYF.

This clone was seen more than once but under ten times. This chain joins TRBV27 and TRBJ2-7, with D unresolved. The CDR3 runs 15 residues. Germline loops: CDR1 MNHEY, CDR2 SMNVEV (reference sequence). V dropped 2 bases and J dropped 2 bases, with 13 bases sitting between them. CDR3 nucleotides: TGTGCCAGCAGTTTAGGCCTAGGGCAGACCTACGAGCAGTACTTC. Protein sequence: CASSLGLGQTYEQYF.

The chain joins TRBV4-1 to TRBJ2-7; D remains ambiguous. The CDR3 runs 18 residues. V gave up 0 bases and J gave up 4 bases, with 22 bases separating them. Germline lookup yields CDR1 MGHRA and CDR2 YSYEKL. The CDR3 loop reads CASSQELAFGPVNYEQYF. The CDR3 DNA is TGCGCCAGCAGCCAAGAATTGGCATTTGGACCGGTAAATTACGAGCAGTACTTC.

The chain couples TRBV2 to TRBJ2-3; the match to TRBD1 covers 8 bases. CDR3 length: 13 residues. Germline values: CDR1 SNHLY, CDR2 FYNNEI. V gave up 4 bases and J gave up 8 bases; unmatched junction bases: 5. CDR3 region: CASSGGTGGTQYF. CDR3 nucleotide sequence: TGTGCCAGCAGTGGCGGGACAGGCGGTACGCAGTATTTT.

The CDR3 region has the DNA TGTGCCAGTAGTAGGGACACAGGAAGGCGTGAGCAGTTCTTC. It yields the protein CASSRDTGRREQFF. The chain carries TRBV19 and TRBJ2-1, with D perhaps matching TRBD1 (6 bases). Looked up from germline, CDR1 is LNHDA and CDR2 is SQIVND (reference sequence). This CDR3 region has 14 residues. The V and J ends lost 4 bases and 9 bases respectively, with 16 bases between them.

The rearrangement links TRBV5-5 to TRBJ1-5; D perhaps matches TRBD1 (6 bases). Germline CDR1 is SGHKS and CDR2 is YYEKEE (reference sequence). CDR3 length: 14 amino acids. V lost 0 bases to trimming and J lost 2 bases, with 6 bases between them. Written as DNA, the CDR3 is TGTGCCAGCAGCTTGGCAGGGGGCAATCAGCCCCAGCATTTT. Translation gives CASSLAGGNQPQHF.